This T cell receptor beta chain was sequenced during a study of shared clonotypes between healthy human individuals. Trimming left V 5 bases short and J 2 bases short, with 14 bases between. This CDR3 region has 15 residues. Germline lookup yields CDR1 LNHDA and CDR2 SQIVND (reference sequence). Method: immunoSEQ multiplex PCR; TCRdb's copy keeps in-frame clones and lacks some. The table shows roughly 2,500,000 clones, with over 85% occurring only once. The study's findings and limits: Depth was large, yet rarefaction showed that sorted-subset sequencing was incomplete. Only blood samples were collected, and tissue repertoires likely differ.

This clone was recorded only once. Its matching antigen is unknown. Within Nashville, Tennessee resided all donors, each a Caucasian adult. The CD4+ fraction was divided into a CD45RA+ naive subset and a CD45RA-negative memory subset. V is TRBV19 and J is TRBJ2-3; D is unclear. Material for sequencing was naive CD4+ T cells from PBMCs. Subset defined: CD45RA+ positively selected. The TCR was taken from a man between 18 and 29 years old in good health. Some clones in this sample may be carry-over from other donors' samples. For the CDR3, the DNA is TGTGCCAGTAGTCCGCCTGTCTACCTCACAGATACGCAGTATTTT. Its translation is CASSPPVYLTDTQYF.